A single sample gave rise to the 29 T cell receptor beta chains below, sequenced in a study of prognosis after radiotherapy for stage I lung cancer. Amplification of TCR beta CDR3 from genomic DNA used two-round multiplex PCR. Amplification during the initial PCR round employed primers specific to each TRBV and TRBJ gene. From the multiplex PCR reads, TCRdb called clonotypes with MiXCR, one entry per CDR3 protein. The data contain under 35,000 distinct CDR3 sequences, 35% to 45% of them singletons. The starting material was PBMCs, obtained before or after stereotactic body radiation therapy (not recorded which). Receptors originate from a donor of 50 years or more with non-small cell lung cancer.

Many counts were recorded for this clonotype. V and J are TRBV6-5 and TRBJ2-1; 10 bases align to TRBD2. Looked up from germline, CDR1 is MNHEY and CDR2 is SVGAGI. The CDR3 consists of 16 residues. V shed 6 bases and J 5 bases; nucleotides not matched to a gene: 10. Written as DNA, the CDR3 is TGTGCCAGCAGATACACCGGGACTAGCGCCAACAATGAGCAGTTCTTC. It encodes CASRYTGTSANNEQFF.

This clonotype came up a few times. This chain uses TRBV5-1 with TRBJ1-6; D gene unclear. Per the germline V gene, CDR1 is SGHRS and CDR2 is YFSETQ. V was shortened by 0 bases and J by 4 bases, with 8 bases between the two germline ends. This CDR3 comprises 15 residues. The CDR3 bases are TGCGCCAGCAGCTTGGACAAAGTTTATAATTCACCCCTCCACTTT. This codes for CASSLDKVYNSPLHF.

The table lists this clonotype with a count of one. The chain recombines TRBV5-1 with TRBJ2-7; D is perhaps TRBD1 (5 bases). The germline V gene has CDR1 SGHRS and CDR2 YFSETQ. The CDR3 has 14 residues. Trimming shortened V by 0 bases and J by 0 bases, and 7 bases separated the two germline ends. CDR3 DNA: TGCGCCAGCAGCTTGGATACAGGCTCCTACGAGCAGTACTTC. Translation gives CASSLDTGSYEQYF.

The table lists this clonotype with a count of one. The chain recombines TRBV5-1 with TRBJ2-3; D remains unclear. CDR1 and CDR2 from the germline V gene are SGHRS and YFSETQ. V shed 1 base and J shed 0 bases, with 12 bases lying between them. The CDR3 runs 16 residues. CDR3 nucleotides: TGCGCCAGCAGCTTGATGGCAGCGCGGAGCACAGATACGCAGTATTTT. Its translation: CASSLMAARSTDTQYF.

The sample holds many counts of this clonotype. The chain recombines TRBV12-3 or TRBV12-4 with TRBJ1-1, with no clear D. V was clipped by 6 bases and J by 2 bases, with 10 bases between them. The CDR3 runs 13 residues. The CDR3 loop reads CASSLHSNTEAFF. In nucleotides, the CDR3 is TGTGCCAGCAGCCTACATTCTAACACTGAAGCTTTCTTT.

This clonotype appeared many times. CDR3 region: CSAREGWAGADTQYF. CDR3 in DNA: TGCAGTGCTAGAGAAGGATGGGCAGGGGCAGATACGCAGTATTTT. This rearrangement joins TRBV20-1 to TRBJ2-3, with D perhaps TRBD1 (6 bases). The CDR3 covers 15 residues. Germline CDR1 and CDR2: DFQATT and SNEGSKA (reference sequence). The V gene lost 0 bases and the J gene lost 4 bases, with 14 bases spanning the gap.

The rearrangement uses TRBV6-1 and TRBJ1-4; D unclear. V was trimmed by 5 bases and J by 5 bases, leaving 18 bases between them. Per the germline V gene, CDR1 is MNHNS and CDR2 is SASEGT. CDR3 length equals 16 residues. The CDR3, as DNA: TGTGCCAGCAGTCTCAAACCGGGGTCGGGGAATGAAAAACTGTTTTTT. This codes for CASSLKPGSGNEKLFF.

This clonotype was found many times. This sequence joins TRBV15 and TRBJ1-2; possibly TRBD1 for D (6 bases). CDR1 is LNHNV and CDR2 is YYDKDF in the germline V gene (reference sequence). CDR3 length equals 13 residues. Between the trimmed V and J ends, which lost 4 bases and 7 bases, there was a span of 13 bases. CDR3 amino acids: CATSMIQGSGYTF. In DNA form, the CDR3 reads TGTGCCACCAGCATGATACAGGGATCTGGCTACACCTTC.

This clonotype has ten or more counts. The chain combines TRBV19 with TRBJ1-1, with unresolved D. CDR1 is LNHDA, CDR2 SQIVND, per germline (reference sequence). The CDR3 extends over 14 amino acids. The ends were cut back, 1 base at V and 0 bases at J, with 6 bases in the middle. The CDR3 region is CASSIGFMNTEAFF. The CDR3 DNA reads TGTGCCAGTAGTATAGGGTTTATGAACACTGAAGCTTTCTTT.

This rearrangement joins TRBV6-2 or TRBV6-3 to TRBJ2-7; D not resolved. The CDR3 has 20 residues. V was trimmed by 4 bases and J by 0 bases, leaving 28 bases between them. Germline V CDR1 and CDR2: MNHEY, SVGEGT. CDR3: CASSFSPSASKGTYSYEQYF. CDR3 nucleotides: TGTGCCAGCAGTTTTTCCCCCTCTGCGTCGAAGGGAACTTACTCCTACGAGCAGTACTTC.

This rearrangement joins TRBV5-4 to TRBJ2-7; 12 nucleotides align to TRBD2. The CDR3 consists of 18 residues. Germline V CDR1 and CDR2: SGHNT, YYREEE (reference sequence). The V gene end was trimmed by 4 bases and the J gene end by 1 base; junction bases not matched to a gene: 12. The CDR3 here is CASSAGTSGYVSSYEQYF. The DNA for the CDR3 is TGTGCCAGCAGCGCTGGGACTAGCGGGTATGTGTCTTCCTACGAGCAGTACTTC.

This clonotype was counted at least ten times. V gene TRBV2 combines with J gene TRBJ1-5; 7 bases line up with TRBD1. Unmatched junction bases numbered 11, after V lost 7 bases and J lost 2 bases. CDR1 and CDR2 from the germline V gene are SNHLY and FYNNEI. The CDR3 length is 16 residues. CDR3: CASTRQGGTGNQPQHF. The CDR3, as DNA: TGTGCCAGCACCCGACAGGGAGGGACTGGCAATCAGCCCCAGCATTTT.

As to this clonotype: At one end, the junction sequence differs from germline, possibly due to a read error. CDR3 region: CASSESGGSRYNEQLF. In DNA form, the CDR3 reads TGTGCCAGCAGTGAATCGGGGGGGTCTCGGTACAATGAGCAGCTCTTC. V and J are TRBV6-1 and TRBJ2-1, with TRBD2 matching 8 bases. Per the germline V gene, CDR1 is MNHNS and CDR2 is SASEGT. The CDR3 has 16 residues.

Note on this clonotype: Since no conserved phenylalanine or tryptophan closes the CDR3, a read error is the likely cause. Because the CDR3's place on the DNA is in doubt, the DNA is left out and the CDR3 is given as listed by TCRdb. The chain is built from TRBV6-1 and TRBJ2-7. A total of 13 residues make up the CDR3, ends included. The V gene's germline CDR1 is MNHNS and CDR2 SASEGT. The CDR3 region is CASSLHRSYEQCS.

At least ten counts were recorded for this clonotype. One base away lies a much larger clone, so this may be a sequencing read error. The chain employs TRBV11-2 and TRBJ2-7; D may be TRBD1 (5 bases). V was pared by 1 base and J by 1 base, with 14 bases between. There are 16 residues in the CDR3. From germline, CDR1 is SGHAT and CDR2 FQNNGV. The CDR3 bases are TGTGCCAGCAGCTTAGGTCAGGGCAGATGGTCCTACGAGCAGTACTTC. Amino acid sequence: CASSLGQGRWSYEQYF.

This clonotype was observed many times. V is TRBV20-1 and J is TRBJ2-1; 11 positions match TRBD2. The CDR3 has 15 amino acids. Germline V lookup: CDR1 DFQATT, CDR2 SNEGSKA (reference sequence). The trim removed 1 base at V and 3 bases at J, leaving 2 bases unmatched. The CDR3 loop is CSARVTSGGYNEQFF. In DNA, the CDR3 is TGCAGTGCTAGAGTAACTAGCGGGGGCTACAATGAGCAGTTCTTC.

This clonotype came up many times. The rearrangement links TRBV7-9 to TRBJ1-2; TRBD1 aligns across 7 bases. The CDR3 totals 13 residues. V gave up 3 bases and J gave up 6 bases; unmatched junction bases: 4. Per germline, CDR1 SEHNR and CDR2 FQNEAQ (reference sequence). The CDR3 here is CASSFGQGDGYTF. The CDR3 DNA sequence: TGTGCCAGCAGCTTTGGTCAGGGGGATGGCTACACCTTC.

This clonotype was observed many times. This sequence joins TRBV9 and TRBJ2-3; 8 nucleotides line up with TRBD2. This CDR3 has 18 amino acids. Germline values: CDR1 SGDLS, CDR2 YYNGEE. J lost 6 bases, V lost 1 base, and 16 bases had no gene match. The CDR3 nucleotides are TGTGCCAGCAGCGTAAGAGAAAGGTCTCGGGGGGGCGGCGATACGCAGTATTTT. Protein: CASSVRERSRGGGDTQYF.

The chain uses TRBV30 and TRBJ1-2, with TRBD1 as a possible D gene (6 bases). The CDR3 loop spans 14 amino acids. Germline-derived CDR1 and CDR2 are GTSNPN and SVGIG (reference sequence). Trimming removed 4 bases at V and 7 bases at J, with 19 bases between. The CDR3 DNA reads as TGTGCCTGGATTGTTATAGGGACATGGTCTGGCTACACCTTC. It yields the protein CAWIVIGTWSGYTF.

This clonotype was seen ten or more times. The chain combines TRBV19 with TRBJ2-3; no definite D call. The V end was cut by 3 bases, the J end by 2 bases, with 12 bases between. This CDR3 is 15 amino acids long. The germline V gene has CDR1 LNHDA and CDR2 SQIVND (reference sequence). This CDR3 reads CASSIEDGPTDTQYF. The DNA for the CDR3 is TGTGCCAGTAGTATTGAGGACGGCCCCACAGATACGCAGTATTTT.

This clonotype is labeled as medium-sized. This sequence joins TRBV20-1 and TRBJ2-7; TRBD1 aligns across 8 bases. This CDR3 has 16 amino acids. Germline V lookup: CDR1 DFQATT, CDR2 SNEGSKA (reference sequence). V trimming: 6 bases; J trimming: 0 bases; junction bases outside the gene matches: 13. This CDR3 reads CSAFLSGTGDSYEQYF. CDR3 coding DNA: TGCAGTGCGTTCCTCTCTGGGACAGGAGACTCCTACGAGCAGTACTTC.

Ten or more counts support this clonotype. V gene TRBV29-1 combines with J gene TRBJ2-1, with TRBD1 identical over 8 bases. CDR1 and CDR2 (germline): SQVTM, ANQGSEA. This CDR3 region has 16 residues. V shed 3 bases, J shed 2 bases, and the junction held 9 bases outside the gene matches. For the CDR3, the DNA is TGCAGCGTTGAGTCTCCGGACAGGGCTACCTACAATGAGCAGTTCTTC. Its translation is CSVESPDRATYNEQFF.

This clonotype was observed at least ten times. The chain combines TRBV12-3 or TRBV12-4 with TRBJ2-3; TRBD2 is a possible D gene (6 bases). With 3 bases removed from V and 0 bases from J, the gap between germline ends came to 13 bases. This CDR3 contains 16 residues. The CDR3 sequence: CASSFRYGTSTDTQYF. Here the CDR3 DNA reads TGTGCCAGCAGTTTTAGGTACGGGACTAGCACAGATACGCAGTATTTT.

The sample holds many counts of this clonotype. V is TRBV20-1 and J is TRBJ1-1, with 7 bases lining up with TRBD1. This CDR3 contains 15 residues. From germline, CDR1 is DFQATT and CDR2 SNEGSKA (reference sequence). With 0 bases clipped from V and 3 bases from J, the junction kept 7 bases outside the gene matches. CDR3 amino acids: CSARDLGQSDTEAFF. DNA for the CDR3: TGCAGTGCTAGAGATCTGGGACAGTCGGACACTGAAGCTTTCTTT.

The gene calls are TRBV11-3 and TRBJ2-1, with 14 bases aligning to TRBD2. Germline trimming cut 3 bases from V and 16 bases from J; bases unmatched to any gene: 8. Germline V CDR1 and CDR2: SGHNT, YENEEA. The CDR3 is made up of 14 amino acids. The CDR3 is CASSFTGLAGDDFF. CDR3 nucleotide sequence: TGTGCCAGCAGCTTCACGGGACTAGCGGGAGATGATTTCTTC.

Details on this clonotype: A read error may produce the germline difference seen at one junction end. The chain employs TRBV6-5 and TRBJ1-2; a weak D match, TRBD1 (6 bases). The CDR3 length is 15 residues. Germline-derived CDR1 and CDR2 are MNHEY and SVGAGI. This CDR3 reads CASSYSPDSRSFYTF. CDR3 sequence (DNA): TGTGCCAGCAGTTACTCTCCGGACAGTCGGAGTTTCTACACCTTT.

The V call is TRBV27, the J call TRBJ1-6, with D possibly being TRBD1 (6 bases). The V gene's germline CDR1 is MNHEY and CDR2 SMNVEV (reference sequence). The CDR3 consists of 16 residues. Between the trimmed V and J ends, which lost 4 bases and 9 bases, there was a span of 19 bases. Written as DNA, the CDR3 is TGTGCCAGCAGTTCCTACGGGACATTAGATACTTCACCCCTCCACTTT. Its protein is CASSSYGTLDTSPLHF.

A note on this clonotype: A far bigger clonotype differs at one base, so this is likely a read error. The gene calls are TRBV28 and TRBJ2-2; 7 nucleotides agree with TRBD1. The CDR3 runs 15 residues. Germline CDR1 and CDR2: MDHEN and SYDVKM. The CDR3 DNA reads TGTGCCAGCAGAACCGGGACAGCGAACACCGGGGAGCCGTTTTTT. Translation: CASRTGTANTGEPFF.

This clonotype was seen repeatedly, ten times or more. The chain links TRBV10-3 to TRBJ2-5; D is unclear. This CDR3 comprises 13 residues. Germline lookup yields CDR1 ENHRY and CDR2 SYGVKD. V was clipped by 2 bases and J by 3 bases, with 7 bases between them. The CDR3 region has the DNA TGTGCCATCAGTGAGGGGATGGAAGAGACCCAGTACTTC. This codes for CAISEGMEETQYF.